The 10 T cell receptor beta chains reported below all come from one sample, sequenced in a study of radiotherapy plus CTLA-4 blockade in lung cancer. The assay was immunoSEQ multiplex PCR, and TCRdb's table has in-frame clones only and misses some. The data contain tens of thousands of clones, around 79% of them singletons. Here the sequenced sample was peripheral blood, taken from a patient treated with radiotherapy plus ipilimumab. These receptors were obtained from a human donor with non-small cell lung cancer who had a partial response to radiotherapy plus ipilimumab. Some clones in this sample may be carry-over from other donors' samples.

V is TRBV4-3 and J is TRBJ1-1; 9 bases are a match to TRBD1. This CDR3 comprises 17 residues. The junction had 10 bases not matched to a gene; V was cut back by 1 base and J by 4 bases. Germline CDR1 reads LGHNA; CDR2 reads YSLEER. As DNA, the CDR3 is TGCGCCAGCAGCCAAGTCATCGCCGGGACAGGGACCACTGAAGCTTTCTTT. It codes for CASSQVIAGTGTTEAFF.

V gene TRBV28 combines with J gene TRBJ2-7; 9 bases fit TRBD1. J was trimmed by 5 bases and V by 8 bases; bases with no gene match: 10. CDR1 and CDR2 from the germline V gene are MDHEN and SYDVKM. The CDR3 totals 14 residues. CDR3 nucleotides: TGTGCCAGCGGAACCGGGACAGGGCGCCACGAGCAGTACTTC. Translated: CASGTGTGRHEQYF. Full variable domain (rest looked up from reference TRBV28 and TRBJ2-7): DVKVTQSSRYLVKRTGEKVFLECVQDMDHENMFWYRQDPGLGLRLIYFSYDVKMKEKGDIPEGYSVSREKKERFSLILESASTNQTSMYLCASGTGTGRHEQYFGPGTRLTVT.

The chain has TRBV10-3 and TRBJ2-1, with TRBD2 identical over 8 bases. Germline V CDR1 and CDR2: ENHRY, SYGVKD. The CDR3 contains 14 residues. The ends lost 0 bases at V and 8 bases at J; junction bases unmatched: 3. The CDR3 nucleotides read TGTGCCATCAGTGAGTCTGCGGGGGGAGATGAGCAGTTCTTC. Protein: CAISESAGGDEQFF.

The chain carries TRBV5-1 and TRBJ2-1; 10 bases match TRBD2. The V gene's germline CDR1 is SGHRS and CDR2 YFSETQ. V gave up 4 bases and J gave up 9 bases; unmatched junction bases: 16. The CDR3 runs 17 residues. CDR3 in DNA: TGCGCCAGCAGCCAAACGTTAGCGGGAGGACGTTCCGGTGAGCAGTTCTTC. Its protein is CASSQTLAGGRSGEQFF. The entire variable domain, with the rest obtained from reference TRBV5-1 and TRBJ2-1, is as follows: KAGVTQTPRYLIKTRGQQVTLSCSPISGHRSVSWYQQTPGQGLQFLFEYFSETQRNKGNFPGRFSGRQFSNSRSEMNVSTLELGDSALYLCASSQTLAGGRSGEQFFGPGTRLTVL.

This rearrangement joins TRBV28 to TRBJ2-2; D is unresolved. Germline lookup yields CDR1 MDHEN and CDR2 SYDVKM. This CDR3 contains 15 residues. V lost 5 bases, J lost 0 bases, and 10 bases lay in between. The CDR3 here is CASSQTNANTGELFF. The CDR3 nucleotides are TGTGCCAGCAGTCAGACAAACGCGAACACCGGGGAGCTGTTTTTT.

J is TRBJ1-1 and V is TRBV19, with 8 bases lining up with TRBD1. The CDR3 is 15 residues long. After removal of 3 bases from V and 0 bases from J, the junction contained 3 bases not matched to a gene. The germline CDR1 and CDR2 sequences are LNHDA and SQIVND (reference sequence). The CDR3 here is CASSMGQAMNTEAFF. DNA of the CDR3: TGTGCCAGTAGTATGGGACAGGCCATGAACACTGAAGCTTTCTTT.

V gene TRBV7-9 combines with J gene TRBJ2-2; TRBD2 agrees at 9 bases. Germline V gene data show CDR1 as SEHNR and CDR2 as FQNEAQ (reference sequence). Germline trimming cut 6 bases from V and 8 bases from J; bases unmatched to any gene: 4. This CDR3 has 13 amino acids. For the CDR3, the DNA is TGTGCCAGCAGGACTAGCGGCGCTGGGGAGCTGTTTTTT. Translating gives CASRTSGAGELFF.

The rearrangement joins TRBV19 to TRBJ1-1; D is unclear. This CDR3 spans 13 amino acids. Trimming shortened V by 11 bases and J by 5 bases, and 18 bases separated the two germline ends. Germline-derived CDR1 and CDR2 are LNHDA and SQIVND (reference sequence). As DNA, the CDR3 is TGTGCCGTAGGGCCGTGGGGAGAAACTGAAGCTTTCTTT. Amino acid sequence: CAVGPWGETEAFF.

This chain joins TRBV13 and TRBJ2-1, with 8 bases lining up with TRBD1. With V trimmed by 3 bases and J by 4 bases, 5 bases remained unmatched. Germline loops: CDR1 PRHDT, CDR2 FYEKMQ (reference sequence). The CDR3 length is 15 residues. CDR3 sequence: CASSFPGQVYNEQFF. DNA of the CDR3: TGTGCCAGCAGCTTCCCGGGACAGGTATACAATGAGCAGTTCTTC.

The J gene is TRBJ2-4, the V gene TRBV2, with D tentatively TRBD1 (6 bases). V gave up 3 bases and J gave up 9 bases, with 12 bases separating them. The CDR3 contains 13 residues. The V gene's germline CDR1 is SNHLY and CDR2 FYNNEI. This CDR3 is CASSEDSMVIQYF. The CDR3 nucleotides are TGTGCCAGCAGTGAGGACAGCATGGTCATTCAGTACTTC.